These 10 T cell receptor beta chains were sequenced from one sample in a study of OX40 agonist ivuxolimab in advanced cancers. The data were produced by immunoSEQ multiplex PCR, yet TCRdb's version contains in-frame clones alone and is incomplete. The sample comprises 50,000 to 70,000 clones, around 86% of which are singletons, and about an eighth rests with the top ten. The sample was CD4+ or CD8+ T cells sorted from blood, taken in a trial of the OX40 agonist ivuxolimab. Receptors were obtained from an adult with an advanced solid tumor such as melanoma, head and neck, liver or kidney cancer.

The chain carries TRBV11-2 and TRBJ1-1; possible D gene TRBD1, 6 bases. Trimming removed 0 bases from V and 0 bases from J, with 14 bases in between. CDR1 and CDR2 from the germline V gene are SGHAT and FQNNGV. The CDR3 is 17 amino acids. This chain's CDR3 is CASSLEGHGTMNTEAFF. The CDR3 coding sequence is TGTGCCAGCAGCTTAGAGGGACACGGCACCATGAACACTGAAGCTTTCTTT.

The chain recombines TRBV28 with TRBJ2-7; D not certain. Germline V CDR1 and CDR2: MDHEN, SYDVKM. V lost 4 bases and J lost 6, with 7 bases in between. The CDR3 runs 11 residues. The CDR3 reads CASSSLLEQYF. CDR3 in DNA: TGTGCCAGCAGTTCCCTACTCGAGCAGTACTTC.

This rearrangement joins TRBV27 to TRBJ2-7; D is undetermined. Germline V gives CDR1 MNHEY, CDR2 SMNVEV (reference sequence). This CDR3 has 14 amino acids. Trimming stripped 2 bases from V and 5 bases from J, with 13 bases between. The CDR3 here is CASSLGRRAHEQYF. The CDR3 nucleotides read TGTGCCAGCAGTTTAGGGCGCCGCGCCCACGAGCAGTACTTC.

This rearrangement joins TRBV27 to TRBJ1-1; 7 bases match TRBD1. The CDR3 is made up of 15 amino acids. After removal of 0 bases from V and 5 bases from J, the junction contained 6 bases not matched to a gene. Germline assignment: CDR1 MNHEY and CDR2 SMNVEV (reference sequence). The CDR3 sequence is CASSLSGSGGTEAFF. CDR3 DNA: TGTGCCAGCAGTTTATCGGGATCAGGGGGTACTGAAGCTTTCTTT.

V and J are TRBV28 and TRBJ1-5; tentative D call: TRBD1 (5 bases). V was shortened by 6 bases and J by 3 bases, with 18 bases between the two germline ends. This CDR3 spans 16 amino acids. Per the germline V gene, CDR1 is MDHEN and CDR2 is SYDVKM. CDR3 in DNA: TGTGCCAGCAGAACAACCCAGACAGATATCAATCAGCCCCAGCATTTT. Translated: CASRTTQTDINQPQHF.

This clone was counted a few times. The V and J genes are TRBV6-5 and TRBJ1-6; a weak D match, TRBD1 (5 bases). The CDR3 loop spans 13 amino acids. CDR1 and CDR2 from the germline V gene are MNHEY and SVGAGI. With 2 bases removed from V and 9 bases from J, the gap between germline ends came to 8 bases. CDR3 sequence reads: CASSYLTASPLHF. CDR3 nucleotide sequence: TGTGCCAGCAGTTACCTGACAGCTTCACCCCTCCACTTT.

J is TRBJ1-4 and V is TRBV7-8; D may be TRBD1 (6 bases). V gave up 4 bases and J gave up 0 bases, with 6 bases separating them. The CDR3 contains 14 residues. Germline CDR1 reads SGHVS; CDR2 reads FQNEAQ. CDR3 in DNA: TGTGCCAGCAGCTACAGGGCAACTAATGAAAAACTGTTTTTT. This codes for CASSYRATNEKLFF.

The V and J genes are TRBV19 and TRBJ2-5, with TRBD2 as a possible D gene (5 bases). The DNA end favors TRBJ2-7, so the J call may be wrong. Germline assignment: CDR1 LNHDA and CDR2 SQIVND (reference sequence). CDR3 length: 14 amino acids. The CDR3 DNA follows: TGTGCCAGTAGGGAGGACTTTCAATATCACGAGCAGTACTTC. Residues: CASREDFQYHEQYF.

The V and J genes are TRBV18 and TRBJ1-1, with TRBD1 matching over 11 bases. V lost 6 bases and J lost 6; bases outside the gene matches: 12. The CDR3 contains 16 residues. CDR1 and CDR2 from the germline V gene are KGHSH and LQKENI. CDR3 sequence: CASSQDSGTGGPEAFF. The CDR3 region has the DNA TGTGCCAGCTCGCAGGACTCCGGGACAGGGGGTCCTGAAGCTTTCTTT.

As DNA, the CDR3 is TGTGCCACCAGCAGCCCGACGACAGGGACCTACGAGCAGTACTTC. Translation: CATSSPTTGTYEQYF. J is TRBJ2-7 and V is TRBV15; 7 positions match TRBD1. Trimming took 3 bases from V and 2 from J; bases not matched to a gene: 7. Germline-derived CDR1 and CDR2 are LNHNV and YYDKDF (reference sequence). The CDR3 loop spans 15 amino acids.